These 10 T cell receptor beta chains were all obtained from the same sample, sequenced in a study of T cell repertoires in cytomegalovirus infection. TCRdb itself ran the reads through MiXCR, one entry per CDR3 protein. Counted here are 750,000 to 950,000 distinct CDR3 sequences, about 27% occurring once; the ten biggest clones make up less than 15%. For these TCRs, the target antigens are not known. The sequenced sample was cultured CD8+ T cells from PBMCs, obtained from culture after CMV antigen stimulation. All receptors come from a human donor in good health (CMV status not recorded). Some clones in this sample may be carry-over from other donors' samples.

This clonotype was found many times. CDR3 residues: CASSYEDRANSPLHF. CDR3 in DNA: TGTGCCAGCAGCTATGAGGACAGGGCGAATTCACCCCTCCACTTT. The J gene is TRBJ1-6, the V gene TRBV7-8; 8 nucleotides agree with TRBD1. The CDR3 has 15 amino acids. In germline, CDR1 is SGHVS, CDR2 FQNEAQ. V lost 4 bases, J lost 7 bases, and 6 bases stayed unmatched. The complete variable domain, with remaining parts taken from reference TRBV7-8 and TRBJ1-6, reads GAGVSQSPRYKVAKRGQDVALRCDPISGHVSLFWYQQALGQGPEFLTYFQNEAQLDKSGLPSDRFFAERPEGSVSTLKIQRTQQEDSAVYLCASSYEDRANSPLHFGNGTRLTVT.

V and J are TRBV6-6 and TRBJ2-5, with a weak D call TRBD2 (6 bases). Germline-derived CDR1 and CDR2 are MNHNY and SVGAGI (reference sequence). Trimming left V 1 base short and J 5 bases short, with 8 bases between. CDR3 length: 13 amino acids. CDR3 amino acids: CASSYLEGETQYF. The CDR3 DNA sequence: TGTGCCAGCAGTTACTTGGAGGGGGAGACCCAGTACTTC.

The V gene is TRBV15, the J gene TRBJ2-1; D is possibly TRBD1 or TRBD2 (5 bases each). The CDR3 contains 14 residues. Germline CDR1 LNHNV, CDR2 YYDKDF (reference sequence). The V and J ends lost 4 bases and 8 bases respectively, with 15 bases between them. The CDR3 sequence: CATSKGRESHEQFF. The CDR3, as DNA: TGTGCCACCAGCAAGGGACGCGAGAGCCATGAGCAGTTCTTC.

This clonotype was detected only a few times. The chain combines TRBV7-8 with TRBJ2-3; 8 positions agree with TRBD2. V gave up 8 bases and J gave up 0 bases; unmatched junction bases: 16. Per germline, CDR1 SGHVS and CDR2 FQNEAQ. CDR3 length: 18 amino acids. The CDR3 is CASGRLRGDLTSTDTQYF. CDR3 DNA: TGTGCCAGCGGTCGCCTGCGGGGGGACCTAACTAGCACAGATACGCAGTATTTT.

The chain links TRBV7-9 to TRBJ2-4; no clear D. This CDR3 comprises 17 residues. Germline V gene lookup returns CDR1 SEHNR and CDR2 FQNEAQ (reference sequence). With 4 bases removed from V and 1 base from J, the gap between germline ends came to 17 bases. CDR3 nucleotide sequence: TGTGCCAGCAGCTCCCCCTCCAATCCCGGGGCCAAAAACATTCAGTACTTC. Translating it yields CASSSPSNPGAKNIQYF.

The V and J genes are TRBV19 and TRBJ1-1; D ambiguous. This CDR3 has 12 amino acids. Germline CDR1 LNHDA, CDR2 SQIVND (reference sequence). The V end lost 3 bases, the J end lost 5 bases, and 7 bases lay between the germline ends. CDR3 nucleotides: TGTGCCAGTAGTATCTATAGTACTGAAGCTTTCTTT. It specifies CASSIYSTEAFF.

This clonotype came up a few times. The chain has TRBV19 and TRBJ1-1, with D possibly matching TRBD1 (5 bases). Germline V CDR1 and CDR2: LNHDA, SQIVND (reference sequence). V lost 10 bases, J lost 4 bases, and 10 bases lay in between. The CDR3 runs to 11 residues. The CDR3 nucleotides are TGTGCCACCTCGACAGTCACTGAAGCTTTCTTT. Amino acids: CATSTVTEAFF.

This sequence joins TRBV5-1 and TRBJ1-6; 7 positions agree with TRBD1. In germline, CDR1 is SGHRS, CDR2 YFSETQ. This CDR3 is 17 amino acids long. The junction had 10 bases not matched to a gene; V was cut back by 3 bases and J by 4 bases. The CDR3 loop reads CASSSLPGTEYNSPLHF. Here the CDR3 DNA reads TGCGCCAGCAGCTCCCTCCCCGGGACAGAATATAATTCACCCCTCCACTTT.

This clonotype was observed a few times. V and J are TRBV24-1 and TRBJ2-2; the match to TRBD2 covers 8 bases. CDR3 length: 13 residues. V was clipped by 3 bases and J by 10 bases; unmatched bases: 3. In germline, CDR1 is KGHDR, CDR2 SFDVKD. In DNA, the CDR3 is TGTGCCACCAGTGATCCGCGGGAGGCGGAGCTGTTTTTT. Translation gives CATSDPREAELFF.

This chain uses TRBV15 with TRBJ2-2; 9 nucleotides agree with TRBD1. Germline lookup yields CDR1 LNHNV and CDR2 YYDKDF (reference sequence). This CDR3 comprises 17 residues. Trimming removed 5 bases from V and 2 bases from J; junction bases left unmatched: 9. The CDR3 nucleotides are TGTGCCACCAGCGGGCCTCCGGGACAGGGTAACACCGGGGAGCTGTTTTTT. It is translated as CATSGPPGQGNTGELFF.